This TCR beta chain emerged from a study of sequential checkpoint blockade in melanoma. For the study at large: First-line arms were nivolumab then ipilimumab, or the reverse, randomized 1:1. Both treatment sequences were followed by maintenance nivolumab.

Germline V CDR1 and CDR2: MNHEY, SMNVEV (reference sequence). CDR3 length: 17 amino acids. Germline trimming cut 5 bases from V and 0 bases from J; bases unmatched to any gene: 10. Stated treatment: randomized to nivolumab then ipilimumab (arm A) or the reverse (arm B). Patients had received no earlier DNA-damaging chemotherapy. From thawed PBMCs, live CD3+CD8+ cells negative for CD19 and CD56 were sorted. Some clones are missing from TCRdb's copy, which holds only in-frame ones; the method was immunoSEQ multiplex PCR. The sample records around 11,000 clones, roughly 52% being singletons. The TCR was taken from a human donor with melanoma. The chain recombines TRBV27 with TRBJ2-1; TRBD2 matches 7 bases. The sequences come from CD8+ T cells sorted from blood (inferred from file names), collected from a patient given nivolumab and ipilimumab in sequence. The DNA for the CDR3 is TGTGCCAGCAGTCCCGGGACTATCGGGCCCTCCTACAATGAGCAGTTCTTC. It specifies CASSPGTIGPSYNEQFF.